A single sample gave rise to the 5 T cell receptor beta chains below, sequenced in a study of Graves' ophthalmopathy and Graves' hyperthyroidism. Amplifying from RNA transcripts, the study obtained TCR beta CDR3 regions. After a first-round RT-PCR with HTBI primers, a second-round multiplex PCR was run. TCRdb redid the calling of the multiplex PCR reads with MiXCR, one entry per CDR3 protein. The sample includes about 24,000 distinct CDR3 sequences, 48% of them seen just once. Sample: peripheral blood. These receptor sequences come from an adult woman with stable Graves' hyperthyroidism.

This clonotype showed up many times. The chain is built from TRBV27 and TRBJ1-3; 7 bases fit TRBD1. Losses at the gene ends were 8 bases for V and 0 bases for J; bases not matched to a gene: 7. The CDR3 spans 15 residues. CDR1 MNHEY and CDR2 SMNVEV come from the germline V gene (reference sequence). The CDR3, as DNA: TGTGCCAGCGCTCAGGGGGGCCTCTCTGGAAACACCATATATTTT. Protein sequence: CASAQGGLSGNTIYF.

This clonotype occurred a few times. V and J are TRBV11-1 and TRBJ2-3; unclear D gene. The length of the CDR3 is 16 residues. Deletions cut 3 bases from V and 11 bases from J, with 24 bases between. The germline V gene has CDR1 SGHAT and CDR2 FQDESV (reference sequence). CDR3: CASSFGPRSSYNEQYF. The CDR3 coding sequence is TGTGCCAGCAGCTTCGGCCCCAGGAGCTCCTACAATGAGCAGTATTTT.

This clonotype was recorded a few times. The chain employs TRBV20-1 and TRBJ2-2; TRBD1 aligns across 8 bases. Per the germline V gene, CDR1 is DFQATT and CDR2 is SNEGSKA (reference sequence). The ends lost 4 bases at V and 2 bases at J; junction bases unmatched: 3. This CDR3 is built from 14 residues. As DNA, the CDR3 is TGCAGTGCTACAGCAGGGGGCAACACCGGGGAGCTGTTTTTT. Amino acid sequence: CSATAGGNTGELFF.

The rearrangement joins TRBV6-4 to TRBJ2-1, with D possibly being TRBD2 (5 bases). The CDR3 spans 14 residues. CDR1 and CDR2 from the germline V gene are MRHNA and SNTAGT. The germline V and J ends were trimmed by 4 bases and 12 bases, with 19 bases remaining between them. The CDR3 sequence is CASSGKKDLNTQFF. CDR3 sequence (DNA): TGTGCCAGCAGTGGCAAGAAGGACTTAAATACGCAGTTCTTC.

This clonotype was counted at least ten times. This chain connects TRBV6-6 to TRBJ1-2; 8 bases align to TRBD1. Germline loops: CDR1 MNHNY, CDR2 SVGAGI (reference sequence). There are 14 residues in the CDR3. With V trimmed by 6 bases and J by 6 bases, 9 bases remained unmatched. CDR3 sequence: CASRPGTGGDGYTF. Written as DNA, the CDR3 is TGTGCCAGCAGGCCTGGGACAGGAGGCGATGGCTACACCTTC.